This T cell receptor beta chain derives from a study of cytomegalovirus exposure and HLA in healthy donors. Libraries were prepared by immunoSEQ multiplex PCR; TCRdb keeps only in-frame clonotypes and omits some of them. The repertoire has about 130,000 clones, 80% to 90% of them found once; the top ten carry approximately 10%. Germline V gene data show CDR1 as SGHAT and CDR2 as FQNNGV. V lost 3 bases to trimming and J lost 1 base, with 6 bases between them. The CDR3 length is 13 residues. The receptor comes from a woman between 18 and 29 years old in good health and CMV-seropositive. The chain recombines TRBV11-2 with TRBJ1-1; D uncertain. The sequenced sample consisted of PBMCs. The CDR3 region has the DNA TGTGCCAGCAGCTTCTACGGGAACACTGAAGCTTTCTTT. Amino acid sequence: CASSFYGNTEAFF.